Listed here are 20 T cell receptor beta chains from one sample, sequenced in a study of T-cell memory formation after mild COVID-19. TCRdb reprocessed the 5' RACE reads with MiXCR, giving one entry per CDR3 protein. Of 190,000 or so distinct CDR3 sequences listed, over 20% are singletons. Specimen: PBMCs or a T cell subset sorted from them (not recorded which). These receptor sequences come from an adult woman who had mild COVID-19 (a few samples of this study predate the infection). Cell type and time point are not known.

This chain joins TRBV5-1 and TRBJ1-3; 9 positions match TRBD1. The V gene end was trimmed by 0 bases and the J gene end by 2 bases; junction bases not matched to a gene: 3. The CDR3 runs to 16 residues. Germline V lookup: CDR1 SGHRS, CDR2 YFSETQ. CDR3 coding DNA: TGCGCCAGCAGCTTGGAACAGGGGGCGGCTGGAAACACCATATATTTT. It is translated as CASSLEQGAAGNTIYF.

The rearrangement joins TRBV15 to TRBJ2-7; 11 bases fit TRBD2. J gave up 2 bases and V 5 bases, and 2 bases lay outside the gene matches. The V gene's germline CDR1 is LNHNV and CDR2 YYDKDF (reference sequence). The CDR3 is 14 residues long. Here the CDR3 reads CATSPGLAAYEQYF. The DNA for the CDR3 is TGTGCCACCAGCCCGGGACTAGCGGCCTACGAGCAGTACTTC.

The V gene is TRBV12-3 or TRBV12-4, the J gene TRBJ1-2, with D unclear. V was cut by 7 bases and J by 3 bases, with 12 bases left in between. The length of the CDR3 is 13 residues. DNA of the CDR3: TGTGCCAGCACCCTAGTCGGTCACTATGGCTACACCTTC. Translation: CASTLVGHYGYTF.

The chain is built from TRBV6-6 and TRBJ1-5; D gene uncertain. Trimming pared 2 bases from V and 0 bases from J, leaving 14 bases between. The CDR3 runs to 17 residues. The germline V gene has CDR1 MNHNY and CDR2 SVGAGI (reference sequence). In DNA form, the CDR3 reads TGTGCCAGCAGTTACGGGCTTCCGGTTGGTAGCAATCAGCCCCAGCATTTT. It translates to CASSYGLPVGSNQPQHF.

This clonotype was found a few times. V and J are TRBV20-1 and TRBJ2-1; D is ambiguous. Germline V lookup: CDR1 DFQATT, CDR2 SNEGSKA (reference sequence). Trimming took off 3 bases at V and 3 bases at J, with 9 bases between the two ends. CDR3 length: 13 amino acids. CDR3 nucleotide sequence: TGCAGTGCTAGCCAGGTTAACTACAATGAGCAGTTCTTC. Translated, it gives CSASQVNYNEQFF.

The chain employs TRBV27 and TRBJ2-1, with D perhaps matching TRBD1 (6 bases). Germline V lookup: CDR1 MNHEY, CDR2 SMNVEV (reference sequence). This CDR3 region has 15 residues. The germline V and J ends were trimmed by 3 bases and 0 bases, with 9 bases remaining between them. The DNA of the CDR3 is TGTGCCAGCAGTTTTACAGGGAACTCCTACAATGAGCAGTTCTTC. Amino acid sequence: CASSFTGNSYNEQFF.

V and J are TRBV27 and TRBJ2-7; either TRBD1 or TRBD2 may fit D (5 bases each). The CDR3 extends over 13 amino acids. Trimming took 4 bases from V and 3 from J, leaving 10 bases between them. In germline, CDR1 is MNHEY, CDR2 SMNVEV (reference sequence). The CDR3 DNA is TGTGCCAGCAGTTGGGGACGGGACTACGAGCAGTACTTC. Translating it yields CASSWGRDYEQYF.

The gene calls are TRBV4-2 and TRBJ2-3; 9 nucleotides align to TRBD2. There are 17 residues in the CDR3. CDR1 is LGHNA and CDR2 is YNFKEQ in the germline V gene. J was trimmed by 0 bases and V by 0 bases; bases with no gene match: 4. CDR3 in amino acids: CASSQDLLAGSTDTQYF. CDR3 sequence (DNA): TGTGCCAGCAGCCAAGATCTGCTAGCGGGGAGCACAGATACGCAGTATTTT.

The chain joins TRBV12-3 or TRBV12-4 to TRBJ2-3; 9 positions agree with TRBD2. The CDR3 sequence is 16 residues long. V trimming: 2 bases; J trimming: 4 bases; junction bases outside the gene matches: 7. DNA for the CDR3: TGTGCCAGCAGTTTATCGCGGGGGGGCCGCGCAGATACGCAGTATTTT. As protein: CASSLSRGGRADTQYF.

The chain has TRBV7-2 and TRBJ2-2; tentatively, D is TRBD1 (5 bases). CDR3 length equals 15 residues. V was pared by 3 bases and J by 7 bases, with 15 bases between. The germline V gene has CDR1 SGHTA and CDR2 FQGNSA. The CDR3 DNA follows: TGTGCCAGCAGCTTCCTGACAGCCAGGAGCGGGGAGCTGTTTTTT. Protein sequence: CASSFLTARSGELFF.

The rearrangement joins TRBV20-1 to TRBJ2-3; TRBD2 matches at 7 bases. Germline CDR1 and CDR2: DFQATT and SNEGSKA (reference sequence). V lost 3 bases, J lost 1 base, and 7 bases stayed unmatched. There are 15 residues in the CDR3. Written as DNA, the CDR3 is TGCAGTGCTAGTAATCCCGCGGGAGGCACAGATACGCAGTATTTT. Its translation: CSASNPAGGTDTQYF.

V usage is TRBV28 and J usage is TRBJ1-6; a weak D match, TRBD1 (6 bases). Trimming shortened V by 3 bases and J by 8 bases, and 14 bases separated the two germline ends. The germline V gene encodes CDR1 MDHEN and CDR2 SYDVKM. This CDR3 has 15 residues. CDR3 sequence: CASSLGTYADSPLHF. The CDR3 nucleotides read TGTGCCAGCAGTTTGGGGACATATGCTGATTCACCCCTCCACTTT.

The chain recombines TRBV7-9 with TRBJ2-1, with 8 bases lining up with TRBD2. The ends lost 5 bases at V and 9 bases at J; junction bases unmatched: 6. The CDR3 sequence is 13 residues long. Germline CDR1 and CDR2: SEHNR and FQNEAQ (reference sequence). CDR3 loop: CASSNSGKGEQFF. In DNA, the CDR3 is TGTGCCAGCAGCAATAGCGGGAAGGGTGAGCAGTTCTTC.

The rearrangement uses TRBV7-9 and TRBJ2-5; D unresolved. V lost 5 bases and J lost 5, with 18 bases in between. This CDR3 has 15 residues. Germline CDR1 reads SEHNR; CDR2 reads FQNEAQ (reference sequence). The CDR3 DNA reads as TGTGCCAGCAGCCGGGCCTTCCAAAATCGGGAGACCCAGTACTTC. Translation gives CASSRAFQNRETQYF.

This clonotype was seen only a few times. Written as DNA, the CDR3 is TGTGCCAGCAGCTCATTCGAATACGAGCGGGGCTCCTACGAGCAGTACTTC. It encodes CASSSFEYERGSYEQYF. This chain connects TRBV3-1 to TRBJ2-7; 7 bases are shared with TRBD2. The CDR3 contains 17 residues. V shed 5 bases and J 0 bases; nucleotides not matched to a gene: 13. CDR1 and CDR2 (germline): LGHDT, YNNKEL (reference sequence).

This chain connects TRBV4-1 to TRBJ1-1; D not resolved. Germline CDR1 is MGHRA and CDR2 is YSYEKL. The CDR3 totals 13 residues. Trimming pared 3 bases from V and 2 bases from J, leaving 7 bases between. The CDR3 loop reads CASSQKGNTEAFF. CDR3 in DNA: TGCGCCAGCAGCCAGAAAGGTAACACTGAAGCTTTCTTT.

This clonotype turned up a few times. The chain combines TRBV24-1 with TRBJ2-5, with 9 bases that match TRBD2. V shed 1 base and J 4 bases; nucleotides not matched to a gene: 9. CDR1 KGHDR and CDR2 SFDVKD come from the germline V gene. This CDR3 comprises 17 residues. The CDR3 protein is CATSDFRGRGQRETQYF. CDR3 DNA sequence: TGTGCCACCAGTGATTTTCGCGGGAGGGGGCAGAGAGAGACCCAGTACTTC.

The chain is built from TRBV11-3 and TRBJ2-2; D perhaps matches TRBD2 (5 bases). CDR1 is SGHNT and CDR2 is YENEEA in the germline V gene. V lost 2 bases and J lost 5, with 12 bases in between. The CDR3 runs 15 residues. The CDR3 region is CASSLKRGNTGELFF. The CDR3 region has the DNA TGTGCCAGCAGCTTAAAGCGAGGGAATACCGGGGAGCTGTTTTTT.

V and J are TRBV27 and TRBJ1-1; D not resolved. With 5 bases removed from V and 8 bases from J, the gap between germline ends came to 15 bases. The CDR3 is 13 amino acids. Germline CDR1 MNHEY, CDR2 SMNVEV (reference sequence). The CDR3 spells CASSPVPAVEAFF. For the CDR3, the DNA is TGTGCCAGCAGTCCAGTCCCCGCGGTCGAAGCTTTCTTT.

The V call is TRBV5-6, the J call TRBJ2-2; 10 positions match TRBD2. The germline CDR1 and CDR2 sequences are SGHDT and YYEEEE. The CDR3 covers 17 residues. V dropped 6 bases and J dropped 4; count of bases not matched to a gene: 12. The CDR3 DNA follows: TGTGCCAGCACCCCAACCCCTAGCGGGGGACTCACCGGGGAGCTGTTTTTT. Translating it yields CASTPTPSGGLTGELFF.